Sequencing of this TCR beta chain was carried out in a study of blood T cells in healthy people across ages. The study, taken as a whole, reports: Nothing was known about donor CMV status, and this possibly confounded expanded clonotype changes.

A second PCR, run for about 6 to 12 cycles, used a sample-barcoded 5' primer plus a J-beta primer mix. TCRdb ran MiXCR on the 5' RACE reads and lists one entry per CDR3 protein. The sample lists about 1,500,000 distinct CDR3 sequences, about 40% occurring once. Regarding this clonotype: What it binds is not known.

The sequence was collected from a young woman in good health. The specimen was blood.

CDR3 sequence (DNA): TGTGCCAGCAGTGAATCCAGCGGGAGGGTGACCCAGTACTTC. The encoded protein is CASSESSGRVTQYF. V usage is TRBV25-1 and J usage is TRBJ2-5, with 10 bases aligning to TRBD2. The length of the CDR3 is 14 residues. The trim removed 1 base at V and 7 bases at J, leaving 3 bases unmatched. Germline lookup yields CDR1 MGHDK and CDR2 SYGVNS.